The clone carrying this TCR beta chain was counted between two and nine times. Followed longitudinally, the Seattle patients had been enrolled during active infection. The entry originates in a study of blood T cell repertoires in COVID-19. Study information: Samples of COVID-19 (acute and convalescent) were obtained from the United States, Italy and Spain. T cells, B-cell-depleted T cells, or PBMCs supplied cDNA or gDNA.

Germline CDR1 and CDR2: ENHRY and SYGVKD. Between the trimmed V and J ends, which lost 7 bases and 7 bases, there was a span of 17 bases. This CDR3 is built from 13 residues. Authors' processing steps: The assay estimated nucleated cells by amplifying reference gene primers. The protocol was immunoSEQ multiplex PCR, while the TCRdb copy is restricted to in-frame clones and leaves out a portion. The V and J calls and clone size are taken from that table; D and trimming were inferred from the DNA. The sample consists of approximately 110,000 clones, approximately 74% of them appearing once. The chain recombines TRBV10-3 with TRBJ2-7; D possibly corresponds to TRBD2 (6 bases). The sequence derives from a man aged 80 or over with COVID-19, enrolled during active disease. Material for sequencing was peripheral blood. The CDR3 protein is CAITRSREKEQYF. In DNA, the CDR3 is TGTGCCATCACTAGGAGCCGGGAGAAGGAGCAGTACTTC.